This TCR beta chain stems from a study of cytomegalovirus exposure and HLA in healthy donors. Points on this clone: As yet, its antigen is unknown.

Study conclusions and caveats: Most TCRs appeared rarely, but some public TCRs recurred in many donors.

The method was immunoSEQ multiplex PCR; TCRdb's version includes in-frame clones alone and lacks a portion of them. This table has under 100,000 clones, roughly 96% appearing once. The CDR3 runs to 16 residues. V lost 0 bases and J lost 1; bases outside the gene matches: 0. Per the germline V gene, CDR1 is KGHSH and CDR2 is LQKENI. The chain recombines TRBV18 with TRBJ1-5; the match to TRBD1 covers 10 bases. The receptor comes from a woman in her late teens or twenties in good health and CMV-seronegative. Sequencing was done on a sample of PBMCs. CDR3 loop: CASSPPGQGSNQPQHF. CDR3 DNA sequence: TGTGCCAGCTCACCACCGGGACAGGGGAGCAATCAGCCCCAGCATTTT.